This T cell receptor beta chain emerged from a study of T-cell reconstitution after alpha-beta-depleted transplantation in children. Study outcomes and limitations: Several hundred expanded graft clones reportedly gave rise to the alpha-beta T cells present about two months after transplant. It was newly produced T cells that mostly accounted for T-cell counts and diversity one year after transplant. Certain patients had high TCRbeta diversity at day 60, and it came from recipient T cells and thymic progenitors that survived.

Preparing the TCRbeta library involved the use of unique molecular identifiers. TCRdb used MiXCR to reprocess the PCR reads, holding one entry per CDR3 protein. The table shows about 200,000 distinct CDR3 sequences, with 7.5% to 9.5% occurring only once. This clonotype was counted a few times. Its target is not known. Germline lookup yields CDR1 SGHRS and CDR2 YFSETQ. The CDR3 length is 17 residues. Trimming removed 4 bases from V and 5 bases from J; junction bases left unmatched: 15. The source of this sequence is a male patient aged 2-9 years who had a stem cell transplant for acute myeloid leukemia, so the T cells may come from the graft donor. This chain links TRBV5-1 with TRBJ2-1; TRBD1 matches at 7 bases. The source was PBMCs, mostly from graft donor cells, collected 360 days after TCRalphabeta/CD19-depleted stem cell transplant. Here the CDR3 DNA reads TGCGCCAGCAGCCTACGGGCCACAGGGGACACCCACAATGAGCAGTTCTTC. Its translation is CASSLRATGDTHNEQFF. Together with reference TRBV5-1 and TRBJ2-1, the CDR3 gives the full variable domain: KAGVTQTPRYLIKTRGQQVTLSCSPISGHRSVSWYQQTPGQGLQFLFEYFSETQRNKGNFPGRFSGRQFSNSRSEMNVSTLELGDSALYLCASSLRATGDTHNEQFFGPGTRLTVL.